This T cell receptor beta chain was obtained from a study of blood T cell repertoires in COVID-19. Study details: Spain, Italy and the United States supplied samples that represented acute and convalescent COVID-19. From T cells, B-cell-depleted T cells, or PBMCs came the material, which was cDNA or gDNA.

Between the trimmed V and J ends, which lost 6 bases and 3 bases, there was a span of 9 bases. Looked up from germline, CDR1 is MNHNY and CDR2 is SVGAGI (reference sequence). CDR3 length: 13 amino acids. Authors' methods: How many nucleated cells were present was estimated from reference gene primer amplification. Only in-frame clones appear in the TCRdb table, and some are missing; sequencing was by immunoSEQ multiplex PCR. D and trimming were read from the DNA, whereas the V and J calls and clone size are those reported in that table. The sample has some 200,000 clones, about 92% seen once. The sequence was collected from a man aged 30 to 39 with acute or convalescent COVID-19. This chain connects TRBV6-6 to TRBJ1-5, with D tentatively TRBD1 (6 bases). The sample was peripheral blood. The chain's CDR3 is CASRRQDNQPQHF. For the CDR3, the DNA is TGTGCCAGCAGGAGACAGGACAATCAGCCCCAGCATTTT.